This T cell receptor (beta chain) was found in a study of OX40 agonist ivuxolimab in advanced cancers. Only in-frame clones appear in the TCRdb table, and some are missing; sequencing was by immunoSEQ multiplex PCR. The table shows 60,000 or so clones, with approximately 86% occurring only once. Unmatched junction bases numbered 14, after V lost 1 base and J lost 5 bases. Germline V gives CDR1 MGHRA, CDR2 YSYEKL. The CDR3 runs 17 residues. Systemic immunosuppression or a history of autoimmune disease excluded patients. This clone was detected only once. The chain links TRBV4-1 to TRBJ2-7, with 7 bases matching TRBD2. The sequencing here drew on CD4+ or CD8+ T cells sorted from blood, taken in a trial of the OX40 agonist ivuxolimab. The TCR was taken from an adult with an advanced solid tumor such as melanoma, head and neck, liver or kidney cancer. CDR3 in DNA: TGCGCCAGCAGCCAAGGGGCCTCGTGGGAGGGCCCCGACGAGCAGTACTTC. The encoded protein is CASSQGASWEGPDEQYF.